The 2 T cell receptor beta chains listed next were all sequenced from one sample in a study of cytomegalovirus exposure and HLA in healthy donors. With 60 Vbeta and 13 Jbeta primers, the PCR was carried out. Data came from immunoSEQ multiplex PCR; TCRdb stores just in-frame clones and leaves some out. The sample contains 150,000 to 200,000 clones, approximately 79% of which appear only once. The sample comprised PBMCs. The source of these receptors is a woman in her forties or fifties in good health and CMV-seropositive.

This sequence joins TRBV10-2 and TRBJ2-4, with TRBD2 as a possible D gene (7 bases). This CDR3 is built from 15 residues. Germline assignment: CDR1 WSHSY and CDR2 SAAADI. The V end lost 5 bases, the J end lost 5 bases, and 16 bases lay between the germline ends. As DNA, the CDR3 is TGCGCCAGCAGTATAAGGGGGGGGAGGGAAAACATTCAGTACTTC. It codes for CASSIRGGRENIQYF.

The rearrangement uses TRBV28 and TRBJ1-1; D is possibly TRBD1 (6 bases). Deletions cut 3 bases from V and 10 bases from J, with 30 bases between. CDR3 length equals 18 residues. The germline V gene has CDR1 MDHEN and CDR2 SYDVKM. The CDR3 DNA sequence: TGTGCCAGCAGTTTTAGTCCCCTGCGGGGGCTTGCTCGGACTCGAGCTTTCTTT. This encodes CASSFSPLRGLARTRAFF.